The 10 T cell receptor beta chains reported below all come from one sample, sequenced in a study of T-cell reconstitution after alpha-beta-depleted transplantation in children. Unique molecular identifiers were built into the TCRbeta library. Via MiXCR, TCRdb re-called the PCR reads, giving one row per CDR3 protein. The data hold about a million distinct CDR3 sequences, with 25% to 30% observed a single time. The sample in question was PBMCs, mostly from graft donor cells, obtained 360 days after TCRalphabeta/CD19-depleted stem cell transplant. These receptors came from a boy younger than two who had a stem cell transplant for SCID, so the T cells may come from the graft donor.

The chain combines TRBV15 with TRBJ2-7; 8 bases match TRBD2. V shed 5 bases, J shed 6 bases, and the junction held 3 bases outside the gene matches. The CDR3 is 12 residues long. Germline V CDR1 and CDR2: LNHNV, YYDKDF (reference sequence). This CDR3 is CATSPGGVEQYF. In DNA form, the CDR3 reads TGTGCCACCAGCCCCGGGGGGGTCGAGCAGTACTTC.

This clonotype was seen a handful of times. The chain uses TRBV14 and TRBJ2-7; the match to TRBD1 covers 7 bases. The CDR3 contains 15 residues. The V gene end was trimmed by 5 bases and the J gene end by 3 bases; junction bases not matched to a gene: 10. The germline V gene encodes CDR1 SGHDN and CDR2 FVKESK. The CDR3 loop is CASSDLQGKIYEQYF. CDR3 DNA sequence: TGTGCCAGCAGCGACCTACAGGGGAAGATCTACGAGCAGTACTTC.

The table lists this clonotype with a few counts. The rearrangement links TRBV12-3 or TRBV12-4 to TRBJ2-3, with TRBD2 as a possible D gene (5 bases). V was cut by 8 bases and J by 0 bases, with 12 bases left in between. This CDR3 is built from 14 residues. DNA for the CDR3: TGTGCCAGCTTTCAGGCGGGCAGCACAGATACGCAGTATTTT. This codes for CASFQAGSTDTQYF.

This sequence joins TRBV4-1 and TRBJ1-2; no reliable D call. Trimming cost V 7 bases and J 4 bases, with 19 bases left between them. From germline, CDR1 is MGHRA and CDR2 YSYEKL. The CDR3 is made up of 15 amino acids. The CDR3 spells CASNAGFGVGYGYTF. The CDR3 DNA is TGCGCCAGCAACGCAGGCTTCGGGGTCGGCTATGGCTACACCTTC.

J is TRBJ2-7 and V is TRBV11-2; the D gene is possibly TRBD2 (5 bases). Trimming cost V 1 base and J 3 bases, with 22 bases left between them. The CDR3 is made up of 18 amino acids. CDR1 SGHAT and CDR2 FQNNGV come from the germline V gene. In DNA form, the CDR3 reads TGTGCCAGCAGCTTAGGCAGGTTGGAGGTCGGGCCCCTCTACGAGCAGTACTTC. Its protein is CASSLGRLEVGPLYEQYF.

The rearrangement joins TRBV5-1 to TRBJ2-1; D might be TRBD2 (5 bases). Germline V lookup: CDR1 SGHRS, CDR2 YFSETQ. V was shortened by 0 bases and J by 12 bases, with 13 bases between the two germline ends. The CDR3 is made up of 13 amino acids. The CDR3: CASSLEGLGRQFF. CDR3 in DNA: TGCGCCAGCAGCTTGGAAGGACTCGGACGGCAGTTCTTC.

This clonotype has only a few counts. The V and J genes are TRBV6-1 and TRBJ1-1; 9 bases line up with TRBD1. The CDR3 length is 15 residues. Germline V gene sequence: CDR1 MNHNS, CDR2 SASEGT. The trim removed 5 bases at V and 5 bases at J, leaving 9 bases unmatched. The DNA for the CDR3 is TGTGCCAGCAGTCCCTGGACAGGGGACGGAACTGAAGCTTTCTTT. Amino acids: CASSPWTGDGTEAFF.

The CDR3 nucleotides are TGCAGCGCCCTATTGACTAGCGGGCCCCAGTACTTC. Amino acid sequence: CSALLTSGPQYF. This chain uses TRBV29-1 with TRBJ2-5; 10 nucleotides line up with TRBD2. The trim removed 7 bases at V and 9 bases at J, leaving 8 bases unmatched. Germline V gives CDR1 SQVTM, CDR2 ANQGSEA. This CDR3 region has 12 residues.

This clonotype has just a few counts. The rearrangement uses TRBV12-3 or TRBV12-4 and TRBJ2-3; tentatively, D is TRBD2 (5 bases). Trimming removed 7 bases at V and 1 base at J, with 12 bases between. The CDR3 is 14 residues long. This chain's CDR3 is CASNLGVGTDTQYF. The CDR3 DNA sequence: TGTGCCAGCAATCTCGGGGTGGGCACAGATACGCAGTATTTT.

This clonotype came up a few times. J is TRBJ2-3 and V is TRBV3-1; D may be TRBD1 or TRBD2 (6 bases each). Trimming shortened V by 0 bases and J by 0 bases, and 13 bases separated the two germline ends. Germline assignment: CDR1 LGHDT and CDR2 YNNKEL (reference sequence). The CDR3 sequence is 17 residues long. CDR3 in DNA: TGTGCCAGCAGCCAAGAGTATAGGGGGGTAAGCACAGATACGCAGTATTTT. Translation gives CASSQEYRGVSTDTQYF.